This T cell receptor (beta chain) is from a study of response to subunit inactivated influenza vaccine. There are many counts of this clonotype. One entry per CDR3 protein results from TCRdb running MiXCR on the RT-PCR reads. The sample contains more than 600,000 distinct CDR3 sequences, around 18% of which appear only once. CDR3 length: 13 amino acids. Trimming took off 7 bases at V and 16 bases at J, with 22 bases between the two ends. The chain uses TRBV12-3 or TRBV12-4 and TRBJ1-4, with D tentatively TRBD1 (6 bases). The sequence derives from a man in his forties or fifties who received an inactivated influenza vaccine. Source: PBMCs from blood, taken about 5 days after vaccination. The CDR3 region is CASTSGAGQAPFF. In nucleotides, the CDR3 is TGTGCCAGCACCTCAGGGGCTGGACAAGCTCCGTTTTTT.